This T cell receptor beta chain comes out of a study of control samples from healthy donors and cancer patients. CDR1 SNHLY and CDR2 FYNNEI come from the germline V gene. CDR3 length equals 15 residues. Unmatched junction bases numbered 8, after V lost 3 bases and J lost 7 bases. TCRdb's copy holds only in-frame clones and misses some; the assay was immunoSEQ multiplex PCR. The profile shows just over 150,000 clones, roughly 93% of them singletons. The rearrangement joins TRBV2 to TRBJ1-5; 8 bases match TRBD1. What was sequenced was blood. The clonotype originates from a man in his fifties in good health. The CDR3 region is CASSEGRGQGQPQHF. CDR3 DNA sequence: TGTGCCAGCAGTGAGGGCAGGGGGCAGGGACAGCCCCAGCATTTT.